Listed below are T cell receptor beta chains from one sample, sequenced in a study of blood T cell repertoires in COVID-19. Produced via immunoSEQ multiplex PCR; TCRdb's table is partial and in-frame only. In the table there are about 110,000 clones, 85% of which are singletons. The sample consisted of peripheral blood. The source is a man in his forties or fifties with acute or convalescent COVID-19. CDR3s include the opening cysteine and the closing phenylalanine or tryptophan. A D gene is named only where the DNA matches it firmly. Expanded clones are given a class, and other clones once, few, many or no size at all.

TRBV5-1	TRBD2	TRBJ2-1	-	TGCGCCAGCAGCTCTTGGCCCCCGGGACTAGCGGGTCCTAGGCTCAACAATGAGCAGTTCTTC	CASSSWPPGLAGPRLNNEQFF
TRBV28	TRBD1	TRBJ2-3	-	TGTGCCAGCTCCCATAACGCCGGGACAGCGTTTTTTAGCACAGATACGCAGTATTTT	CASSHNAGTAFFSTDTQYF
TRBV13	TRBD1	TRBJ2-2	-	TGTGCCAGCAGCTTAGGCGGACAGGGGGCGGTCACCGGGGAGCTGTTTTTT	CASSLGGQGAVTGELFF
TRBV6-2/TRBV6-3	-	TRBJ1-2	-	TGTGCCAGCAGTTACTCCGGCAGGGTATTCTATGGCTACACCTTC	CASSYSGRVFYGYTF
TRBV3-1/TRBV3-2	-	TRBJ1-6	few	TGTGCCAGCAGCCCCTACGCGGGAGCAAATTCACCCCTCCACTTT	CASSPYAGANSPLHF
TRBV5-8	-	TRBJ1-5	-	TGTGCCAGCAGGACCGAGGTGTCAGCTAATCAGCCCCAGCATTTT	CASRTEVSANQPQHF
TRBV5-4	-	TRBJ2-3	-	TGTGCCAGCAGCGCCGGTGGAGATACGCAGTATTTT	CASSAGGDTQYF
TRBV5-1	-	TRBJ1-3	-	TGCGCCAGCAGCTTGAGTGGGACAAGGGCGGCTGGAAACACCATATATTTT	CASSLSGTRAAGNTIYF
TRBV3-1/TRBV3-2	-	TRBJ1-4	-	TGTGCCAGCAGCCTTTACGGGGGAGGAGAACGTAATGAAAAATTGTTTTTT	CASSLYGGGERNEKLFF
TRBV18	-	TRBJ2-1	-	TGTGCCAGCTCACCGCCGCGGAGGGTTGACAATGAGCAGTTCTTC	CASSPPRRVDNEQFF
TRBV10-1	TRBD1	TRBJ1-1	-	TGCGCCAGCAGTGAGCCAGGACAGGCGGCTTTCTTT	CASSEPGQAAFF
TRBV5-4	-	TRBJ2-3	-	TGTGCCAGCAGCTTTGGGGGGGCCGATACGCAGTATTTT	CASSFGGADTQYF
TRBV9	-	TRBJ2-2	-	TGTGCCAGCAGCGTTTCGTCGCTACCCCACACCGGGGAGCTGTTTTTT	CASSVSSLPHTGELFF
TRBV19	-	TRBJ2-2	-	TGTGCCAGTAGTATAGAAAAGGGGGTCGGGGAGCTGTTTTTT	CASSIEKGVGELFF
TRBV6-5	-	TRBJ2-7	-	TGTGCCAGCAGAGGACAGAACCCCTACGAGCAGTACTTC	CASRGQNPYEQYF
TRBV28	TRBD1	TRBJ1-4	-	TGTGCCAGCCATAGGAGGGGGCGCCAAGAAAAACTGTTTTTT	CASHRRGRQEKLFF
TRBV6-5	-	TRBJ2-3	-	TGTGCCACTCAAAGGTCGGGGAGCGATACGCAGTATTTT	CATQRSGSDTQYF
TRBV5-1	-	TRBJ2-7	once	TGCGCCAGCAGACAGTTCTACAGCCTGTACGAGCAGTACTTC	CASRQFYSLYEQYF
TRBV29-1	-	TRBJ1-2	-	TGCAGCGTCGGACAGAGCGGCTACACCTTC	CSVGQSGYTF
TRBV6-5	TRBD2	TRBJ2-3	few	TGTGCCAGCAGGTCGTCCGGGGGGTGGTGGGATACGCAGTATTTT	CASRSSGGWWDTQYF
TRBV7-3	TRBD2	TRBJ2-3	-	TGTGCCAGCAGCCCCCGGGGGGAGGGGGATACGCAGTATTTT	CASSPRGEGDTQYF
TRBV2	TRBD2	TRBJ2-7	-	TGTGCCAGCGGGGGACTAGCGGCCACCTACGAGCAGTACTTC	CASGGLAATYEQYF
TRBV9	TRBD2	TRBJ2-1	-	TGTGCCAGCAGCAGCGGACTAGCGGATATGTACAATGAGCAGTTCTTC	CASSSGLADMYNEQFF
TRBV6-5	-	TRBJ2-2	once	TGTGCCAGCAGTTACCTTACCGGGGAGCTGTTTTTT	CASSYLTGELFF
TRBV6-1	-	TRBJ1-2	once	TGTGCCAGCAGTGAATGGGCTGACAGAATTAACTATGGCTACACCTTC	CASSEWADRINYGYTF
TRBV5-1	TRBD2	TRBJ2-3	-	TGCGCCAGCAGCATGTCTAGCGGGAGTATAGATACGCAGTATTTT	CASSMSSGSIDTQYF
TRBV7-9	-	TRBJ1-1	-	TGTGCCAGCAGCCCAGATGCAAGAAACACTGAAGCTTTCTTT	CASSPDARNTEAFF
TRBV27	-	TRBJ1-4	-	TGTGCCAGCAGCCAGACCAGGGAAAAACTGTTTTTT	CASSQTREKLFF
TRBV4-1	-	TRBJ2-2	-	TGCGCCAGCAGCCTTCGTCAGGGGTCAGGGGAGCTGTTTTTT	CASSLRQGSGELFF
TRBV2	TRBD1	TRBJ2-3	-	TGTGCCAGCAATAGGGGGCGCAGGGCAGATACGCAGTATTTT	CASNRGRRADTQYF
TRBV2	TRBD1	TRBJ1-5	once	TGTGCCAGCAGTGATTTGGCAGGGGGTGAGCCCCAGCATTTT	CASSDLAGGEPQHF
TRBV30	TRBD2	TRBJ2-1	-	TGTGCCTGGAGCCAGACTAGCGGGAGATGGTTCTTC	CAWSQTSGRWFF
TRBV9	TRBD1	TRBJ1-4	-	TGTGCCAGCAGCGTAGGACAGGGGTCAACTAATGAAAAACTGTTTTTT	CASSVGQGSTNEKLFF
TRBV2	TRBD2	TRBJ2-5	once	TGTGCCAGCAGACTCGGACTAGCGGGGGGAATGGAGACCCAGTACTTC	CASRLGLAGGMETQYF
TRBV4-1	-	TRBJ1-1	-	TGCGCCAGCAGCCGAACAGGGTTGAACACTGAAGCTTTCTTT	CASSRTGLNTEAFF
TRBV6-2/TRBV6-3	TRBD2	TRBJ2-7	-	TGTGCCAGCAGTTACAACGCGGGGGGGCCCTACGAGCAGTACTTC	CASSYNAGGPYEQYF
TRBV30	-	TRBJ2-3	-	TGTGCCTTGGACTATTATTCAACAGATACGCAGTATTTT	CALDYYSTDTQYF
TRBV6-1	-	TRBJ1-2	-	TGTGCCAGCAGTGAAATTGGGGCGGGAAATCCGCATGGCTACACCTTC	CASSEIGAGNPHGYTF
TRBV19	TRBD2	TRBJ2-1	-	TGTGCCAGTAGTATAGAGGCTAGCGGGACCCCATACAATGAGCAGTTCTTC	CASSIEASGTPYNEQFF
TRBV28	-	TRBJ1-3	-	TGTGCCAGCAGTTTTAGAGGCGATCCCAGAAACACCATATATTTT	CASSFRGDPRNTIYF